This TCR beta chain stems from a study of blood T cell repertoires in COVID-19. For the study at large: The analysed material was cDNA or gDNA that came from T cells, B-cell-depleted T cells, or PBMCs.

Looked up from germline, CDR1 is SGHTS and CDR2 is YDEGEE. The CDR3 contains 15 residues. V was pared by 1 base and J by 5 bases, with 15 bases between. Clones were sequenced by immunoSEQ multiplex PCR, and TCRdb holds only the in-frame ones, with some missing. The data contain 100,000 to 150,000 clones, about 88% of them singletons. The TCR originated in a woman over 75 with acute or convalescent COVID-19. Input material: peripheral blood. V and J are TRBV5-8 and TRBJ2-5; D not certain. The CDR3 spells CASSLWSVALETQYF. As DNA, the CDR3 is TGTGCCAGCAGCTTGTGGTCAGTAGCCCTGGAGACCCAGTACTTC.